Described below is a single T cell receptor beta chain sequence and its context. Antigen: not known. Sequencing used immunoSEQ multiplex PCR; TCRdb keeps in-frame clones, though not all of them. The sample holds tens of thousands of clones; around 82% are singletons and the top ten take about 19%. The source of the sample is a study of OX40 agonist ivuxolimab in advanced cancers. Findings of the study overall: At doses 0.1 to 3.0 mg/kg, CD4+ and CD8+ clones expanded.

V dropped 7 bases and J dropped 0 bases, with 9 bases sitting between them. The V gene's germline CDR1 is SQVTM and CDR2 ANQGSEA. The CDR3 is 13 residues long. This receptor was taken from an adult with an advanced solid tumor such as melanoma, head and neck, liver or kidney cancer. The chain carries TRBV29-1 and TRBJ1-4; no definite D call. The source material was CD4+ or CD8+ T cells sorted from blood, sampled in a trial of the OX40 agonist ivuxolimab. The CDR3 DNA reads TGCAGCGCAGGTTTTGCAACTAATGAAAAACTGTTTTTT. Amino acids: CSAGFATNEKLFF.